This TCR beta chain derives from a study of blood T cell repertoires in COVID-19. Turning to the study itself: Collection of acute and convalescent COVID-19 samples took place in the United States, Italy and Spain. T cells, B-cell-depleted T cells, or PBMCs supplied cDNA or gDNA.

Germline CDR1 and CDR2: LNHDA and SQIVND (reference sequence). V lost 5 bases to trimming and J lost 0 bases; unmatched junction nucleotides: 14. This CDR3 contains 19 residues. Seattle's cohort entered during active infection and was followed longitudinally. In the authors' methods: Scientists estimated how many nucleated cells there were by amplifying reference gene primers. The protocol was immunoSEQ multiplex PCR, while the TCRdb copy is restricted to in-frame clones and leaves out a portion. The D gene and trimming were derived from the DNA, and the V and J assignments and clone size from that table. Here the sample spans 250,000 to 300,000 clones, 80% to 90% being singletons.

The receptor was isolated from a woman in her 70s with COVID-19, enrolled during active disease. V gene TRBV19 combines with J gene TRBJ2-4; the match to TRBD1 covers 9 bases. Sequencing was done on a sample of peripheral blood. The CDR3: CASSPLGTGLSKAKNIQYF. For the CDR3, the DNA is TGTGCCAGTAGTCCACTAGGGACAGGGTTATCGAAAGCCAAAAACATTCAGTACTTC.